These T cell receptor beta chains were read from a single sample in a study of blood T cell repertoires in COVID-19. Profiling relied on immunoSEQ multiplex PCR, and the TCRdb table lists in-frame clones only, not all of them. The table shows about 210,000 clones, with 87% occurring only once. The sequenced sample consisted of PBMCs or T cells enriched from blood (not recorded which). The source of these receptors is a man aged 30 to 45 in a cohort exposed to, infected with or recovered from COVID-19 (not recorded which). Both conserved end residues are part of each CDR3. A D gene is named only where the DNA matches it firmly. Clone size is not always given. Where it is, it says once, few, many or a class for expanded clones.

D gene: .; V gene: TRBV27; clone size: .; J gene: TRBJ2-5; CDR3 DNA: TGTGCCAGCAGTTTATCTTCCCCGTACCAAGAGACCCAGTACTTC; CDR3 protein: CASSLSSPYQETQYF
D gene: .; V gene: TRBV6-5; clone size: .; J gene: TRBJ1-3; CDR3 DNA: TGTGCCAGCAGTTACACTGGTCGGGGGAACACCATATATTTT; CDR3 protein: CASSYTGRGNTIYF
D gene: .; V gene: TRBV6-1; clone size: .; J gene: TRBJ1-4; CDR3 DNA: TGTGCCAGCAGTGAAGGTGGTGGAGGTAATGAAAAACTGTTTTTT; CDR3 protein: CASSEGGGGNEKLFF
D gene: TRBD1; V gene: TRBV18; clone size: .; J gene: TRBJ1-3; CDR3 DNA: TGTGCCAGCTCAGCCGGGACAGGGCTTTCTGGAAACACCATATATTTT; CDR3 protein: CASSAGTGLSGNTIYF
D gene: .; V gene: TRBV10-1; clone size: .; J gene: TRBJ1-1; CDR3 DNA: TGCGCCAGCAGTGACCGGACAGATCTTGGGGATAGGGCTTTCTTT; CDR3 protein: CASSDRTDLGDRAFF
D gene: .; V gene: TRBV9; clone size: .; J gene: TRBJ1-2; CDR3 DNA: TGTGCCAGCAGCGTAGGAAAGGAGGCCTACTATGGCTACACCTTC; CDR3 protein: CASSVGKEAYYGYTF
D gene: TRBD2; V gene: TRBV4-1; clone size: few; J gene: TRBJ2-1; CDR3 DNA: TGCGCCAGCAGCCACCCGACTAGCGGCTCCTACAATGAGCAGTTCTTC; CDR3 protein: CASSHPTSGSYNEQFF
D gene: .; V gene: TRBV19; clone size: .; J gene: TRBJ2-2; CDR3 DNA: TGTGCCAGTAGTATTGAGGCAGCCAGAACCGGGGAGCTGTTTTTT; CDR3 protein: CASSIEAARTGELFF
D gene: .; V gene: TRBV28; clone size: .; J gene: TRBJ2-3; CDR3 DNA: TGTGCCAGCAGTACACCCTTCATAGAGAGCGCACGCACAGATACGCAGTATTTT; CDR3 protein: CASSTPFIESARTDTQYF
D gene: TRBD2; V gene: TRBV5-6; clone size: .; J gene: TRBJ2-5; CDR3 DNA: TGTGCCAGCAGGCTAGCGGGAGGGCAAGAGACCCAGTACTTC; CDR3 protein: CASRLAGGQETQYF
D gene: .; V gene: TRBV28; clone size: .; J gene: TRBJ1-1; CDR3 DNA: TGTGCCAGCAGTTTTCAGGGGAACACTGAAGCTTTCTTT; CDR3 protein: CASSFQGNTEAFF
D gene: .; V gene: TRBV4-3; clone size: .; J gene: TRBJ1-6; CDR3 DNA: TGCGCCAGCAGCCAAGACGGGGGGCGCGACTCACCCCTCCACTTT; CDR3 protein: CASSQDGGRDSPLHF
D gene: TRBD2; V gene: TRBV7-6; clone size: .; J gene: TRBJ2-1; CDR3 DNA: TGTGCCAGCAGTCCCCGGCGGGAGGGCTATGAGCAGTTCTTC; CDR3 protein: CASSPRREGYEQFF
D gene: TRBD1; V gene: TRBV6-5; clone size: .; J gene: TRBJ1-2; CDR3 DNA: TGTGCCAGCAGTTACGACAGGGGGAATGGCTACACCTTC; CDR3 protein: CASSYDRGNGYTF
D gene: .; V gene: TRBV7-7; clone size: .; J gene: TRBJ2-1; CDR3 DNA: TGTGCTAGCAGCTTACAGACAGGTAGCTCCTACAATGAGCAGTTCTTC; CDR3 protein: CASSLQTGSSYNEQFF
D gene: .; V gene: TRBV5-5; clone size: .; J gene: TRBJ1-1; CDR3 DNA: TGTGCCAGCAGACAAAAACAGGGAAGATCGGGCACTGAAGCTTTCTTT; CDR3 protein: CASRQKQGRSGTEAFF
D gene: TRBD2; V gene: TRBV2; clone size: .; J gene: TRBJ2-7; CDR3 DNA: TGTGCCAGCAGTGGGGGGCTAGCGGGAAGAAAGGGCGAGCAGTACTTC; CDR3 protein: CASSGGLAGRKGEQYF
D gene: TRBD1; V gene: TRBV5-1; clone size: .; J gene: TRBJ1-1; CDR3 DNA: TGCGCCAGCAGCTCCTTTCGTTACAGGGGTTGGGGCACTGAAGCTTTCTTT; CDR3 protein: CASSSFRYRGWGTEAFF
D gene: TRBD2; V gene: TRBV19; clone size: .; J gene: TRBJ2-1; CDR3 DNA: TGTGCCAGTAGAATTAGCGGGACTCCGGGCTCAAGGGCCTACAATGAGCAGTTCTTC; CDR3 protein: CASRISGTPGSRAYNEQFF
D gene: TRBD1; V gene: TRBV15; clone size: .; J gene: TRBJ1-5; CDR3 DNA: TGTGCCACCAGCCGAACGGACAGGGTCGTCAATCAGCCCCAGCATTTT; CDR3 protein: CATSRTDRVVNQPQHF
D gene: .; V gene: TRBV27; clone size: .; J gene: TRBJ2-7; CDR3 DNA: TGTGCCAGCAGCCCCGGGACAAACTACGAGCAGTACTTC; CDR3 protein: CASSPGTNYEQYF
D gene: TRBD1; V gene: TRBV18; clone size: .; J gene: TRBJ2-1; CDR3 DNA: TGTGCCAGCTCAGTAGACAGGGTAAGATCCTACAATGAGCAGTTCTTC; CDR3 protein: CASSVDRVRSYNEQFF
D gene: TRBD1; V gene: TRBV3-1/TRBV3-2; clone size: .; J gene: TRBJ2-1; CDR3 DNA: TGTGCCAGCAGCCAAGAGGGACAGGGACCCCGGGATGAGCAGTTCTTC; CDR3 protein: CASSQEGQGPRDEQFF
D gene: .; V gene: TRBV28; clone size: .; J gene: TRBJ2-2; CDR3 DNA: TGTGCCAGCAGTCTGTTTGGTTGGGGGGCCGGGGAGCTGTTTTTT; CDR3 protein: CASSLFGWGAGELFF
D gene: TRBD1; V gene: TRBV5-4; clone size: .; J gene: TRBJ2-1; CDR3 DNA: TGTGCCAGCAGTGAACTTCCCGGGACAGGGGTCAATGAGCAGTTCTTC; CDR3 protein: CASSELPGTGVNEQFF
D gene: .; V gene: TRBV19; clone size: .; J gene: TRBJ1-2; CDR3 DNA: TGTGCCAGCCGGGTCGGAAGCTATGGCTACACCTTC; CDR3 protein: CASRVGSYGYTF
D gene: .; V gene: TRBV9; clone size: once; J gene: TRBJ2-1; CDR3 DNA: TGTGCCAGCAGCCGCGGGGAGGATTACAATGAGCAGTTCTTC; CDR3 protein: CASSRGEDYNEQFF
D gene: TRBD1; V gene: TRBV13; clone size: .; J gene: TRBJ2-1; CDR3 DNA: TGTGCCAGCAGCTTAGAGGGACAGGGTGAAACGGTGGGCTACAATGAGCAGTTCTTC; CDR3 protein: CASSLEGQGETVGYNEQFF
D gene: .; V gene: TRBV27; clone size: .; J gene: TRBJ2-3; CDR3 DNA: TGTGCCAGCAGTTTACTTGATTTTACAGGGCCCAGACCAGATACGCAGTATTTT; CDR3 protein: CASSLLDFTGPRPDTQYF
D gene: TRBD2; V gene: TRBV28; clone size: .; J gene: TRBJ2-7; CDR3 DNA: TGTGCCAGCAGTTTAGCGGGAGGGCCTAGGTACGAGCAGTACTTC; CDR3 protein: CASSLAGGPRYEQYF
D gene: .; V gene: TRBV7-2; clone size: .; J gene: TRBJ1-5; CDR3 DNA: TGTGCCAGCACCCCGGGGGTCAATCAGCCCCAGCATTTT; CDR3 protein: CASTPGVNQPQHF
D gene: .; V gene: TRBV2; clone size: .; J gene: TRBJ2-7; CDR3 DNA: TGTGCCAGCAGGAGCGGCGGATCACCCTACGAGCAGTACTTC; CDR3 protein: CASRSGGSPYEQYF